This T cell receptor (beta chain) was found in a study of T cell responses to AZD1222 COVID-19 vaccine. General observations from the study: Spike was spanned by vaccine-associated CD4 TCRs, with dominance at 160-218 and 743-854. Variant regions that are unmutated are reportedly the target of nearly half of spike-specific TCRs.

Comments on this clone: Antigen: not known.

Clones were read by immunoSEQ multiplex PCR, and TCRdb kept only the in-frame ones, dropping some. The table records 100,000 to 150,000 clones, more than 85% of them present only once. Researchers grouped second doses given at about 4 or about 12 weeks into one pool. The TCR originated in an adult who received the AZD1222 COVID-19 vaccine. The sequenced sample was peripheral blood, obtained 28 days after the second AZD1222 dose.

CDR3 nucleotides: TGTGCCAGCAGCTTAGGGTGGGGGGCTGAGGAAAAACTGTTTTTT. Translating gives CASSLGWGAEEKLFF. V usage is TRBV7-9 and J usage is TRBJ1-4, with a possible D match to TRBD1 (6 bases). CDR3 size: 15 residues. Germline values: CDR1 SEHNR, CDR2 FQNEAQ (reference sequence). V shed 1 base and J shed 8 bases, with 14 bases lying between them.